This entry features one T cell receptor (beta chain) sequence. Antigen specificity is unknown. This CDR3 contains 13 residues. Germline CDR1 and CDR2: SNHLY and FYNNEI. The V end lost 2 bases, the J end lost 0 bases, and 4 bases lay between the germline ends. These data belong to a study of beta chain features in type 1 diabetes. Study-wide results and limits: All four CD4+ subsets of Type 1 diabetes patients contained TCRB CDR3s that were moderately but significantly shorter.

The study reverse transcribed the entire isolated RNA, so it sequenced expressed TCRB transcripts. Produced via immunoSEQ multiplex PCR; TCRdb's table is partial and in-frame only. The sample yields around 710,000 clones, around 12% seen once. This TCR was recovered from a man in his thirties or forties with type 1 diabetes. This rearrangement joins TRBV2 to TRBJ1-1; D not certain. The sequenced sample consisted of naive CD4+ T cells from blood. CDR3 in amino acids: CASSEMVNTEAFF. The CDR3 DNA reads as TGTGCCAGCAGTGAAATGGTGAACACTGAAGCTTTCTTT.